The text below deals with one TCR beta chain. The sample originates from a study of blood T cell repertoires in COVID-19. Study background: Both acute and convalescent COVID-19 samples were obtained from the United States, Italy and Spain. PBMCs, B-cell-depleted T cells, or T cells provided the cDNA or gDNA that made up the material.

Per the original methods: How many nucleated cells were present was estimated from reference gene primer amplification. The repertoire was sequenced with immunoSEQ multiplex PCR; TCRdb's copy has only in-frame clones and lacks some. From that table come the V and J calls and clone size; the DNA was used to work out D and trimming. The repertoire holds tens of thousands of clones, with about four fifths as singletons. The receptor was isolated from a woman aged 80 or over with acute or convalescent COVID-19. The specimen sequenced was peripheral blood.

The CDR3 nucleotides read TGTGCCAGCAGCCGGGGCCTTGGGCAGGGGTACGCCAAAAACATTCAGTACTTC. As protein: CASSRGLGQGYAKNIQYF. This chain joins TRBV3-1 (or the pseudogene TRBV3-2) and TRBJ2-4; possible D gene TRBD1, 6 bases. V was pared by 4 bases and J by 1 base, with 20 bases between. The germline V gene has CDR1 LGHDT and CDR2 YNNKEL (reference sequence). There are 18 residues in the CDR3.